This T cell receptor beta chain is from a study of blood T cell repertoires in COVID-19 (dated by TCRdb to about 2020). Study-level background: Collaborator samples came from the United States, Italy and Spain and covered acute and convalescent phases of COVID-19. The prospective study material was composed of cDNA or gDNA derived from T cells, B-cell-depleted T cells, or PBMCs. Subjects who had been exposed to COVID-19, were actively infected with it, or had recovered from it provided the deeply sampled blood TCRbeta repertoires that made up the dataset. The repertoires were released in a freely available public database intended as a resource for research on the immune response to SARS-CoV-2. The samples were drawn from the first 160 participants of the ongoing ImmuneRACE study and from 1,254 subjects provided by 6 global collaborators. The sample metadata nearly always contained a de-identified subject ID, COVID-19 status, age in years and sex. Where available, HLA class I and class II types were taken from metadata supplied by the sample provider and were not determined by assay-based typing.

V is reduced by 5 bases and J by 8 bases, leaving a spacing of 13 bases between them. The CDR1 and CDR2 encoded by the germline V gene (reference sequence) are LNHDA and SQIVND. Spanning cysteine to phenylalanine, the CDR3 consists of 13 amino acids. This entry keeps only the CDR3 DNA: 39 bases, framed from base 1. About this clone: The clone's antigen remains unknown. Nothing much larger sits one base from this clone, and base qualities are not available.

The paper's findings and limits, for the study overall: Clinical and demographic metadata were provided uncurated, with the amount varying by source and participant.

TCRbeta CDR3 regions were amplified from genomic DNA by means of the immunoSEQ Assay, a bias-controlled multiplex PCR. The original methods were these. The number of nucleated cells in each sample was estimated by amplification of reference gene primers within the assay. Sequence reads were collapsed and filtered to measure the absolute abundance of every unique TCRbeta CDR3 rearrangement. Productive Simpson clonality was computed per sample as the square root of Simpson's diversity index over productive rearrangements. TCRdb mirrors the immuneACCESS table, restricted to in-frame sequences. Some clones are absent from its copies; in checked studies, under half trace to an unresolved V gene, and the reason for the others is unknown. V and J calls and clone size follow that table, whereas D and trimming were derived from the DNA. This sample is represented by some 42,000 clones; around 89% of them were singletons. Jointly, the top ten make up approximately 10% of the sample.

Collaborating institutions collected whole blood in K2EDTA tubes following their own protocols. For TCRbeta analysis, collaborator samples were shipped as frozen whole blood, as isolated PBMCs, or as DNA extracted from either sample type. The chain is made from TRBV19 and TRBJ1-5; TRBD1 is possibly the D segment (6 matching bases). This receptor was obtained from a man aged 25 to 40 with active or convalescent COVID-19. The source material was peripheral blood. The CDR3 region has the sequence CASSQGLGEPQHF. The DNA sequence follows: TGTGCCAGTAGTCAGGGGTTGGGGGAGCCCCAGCATTTT.